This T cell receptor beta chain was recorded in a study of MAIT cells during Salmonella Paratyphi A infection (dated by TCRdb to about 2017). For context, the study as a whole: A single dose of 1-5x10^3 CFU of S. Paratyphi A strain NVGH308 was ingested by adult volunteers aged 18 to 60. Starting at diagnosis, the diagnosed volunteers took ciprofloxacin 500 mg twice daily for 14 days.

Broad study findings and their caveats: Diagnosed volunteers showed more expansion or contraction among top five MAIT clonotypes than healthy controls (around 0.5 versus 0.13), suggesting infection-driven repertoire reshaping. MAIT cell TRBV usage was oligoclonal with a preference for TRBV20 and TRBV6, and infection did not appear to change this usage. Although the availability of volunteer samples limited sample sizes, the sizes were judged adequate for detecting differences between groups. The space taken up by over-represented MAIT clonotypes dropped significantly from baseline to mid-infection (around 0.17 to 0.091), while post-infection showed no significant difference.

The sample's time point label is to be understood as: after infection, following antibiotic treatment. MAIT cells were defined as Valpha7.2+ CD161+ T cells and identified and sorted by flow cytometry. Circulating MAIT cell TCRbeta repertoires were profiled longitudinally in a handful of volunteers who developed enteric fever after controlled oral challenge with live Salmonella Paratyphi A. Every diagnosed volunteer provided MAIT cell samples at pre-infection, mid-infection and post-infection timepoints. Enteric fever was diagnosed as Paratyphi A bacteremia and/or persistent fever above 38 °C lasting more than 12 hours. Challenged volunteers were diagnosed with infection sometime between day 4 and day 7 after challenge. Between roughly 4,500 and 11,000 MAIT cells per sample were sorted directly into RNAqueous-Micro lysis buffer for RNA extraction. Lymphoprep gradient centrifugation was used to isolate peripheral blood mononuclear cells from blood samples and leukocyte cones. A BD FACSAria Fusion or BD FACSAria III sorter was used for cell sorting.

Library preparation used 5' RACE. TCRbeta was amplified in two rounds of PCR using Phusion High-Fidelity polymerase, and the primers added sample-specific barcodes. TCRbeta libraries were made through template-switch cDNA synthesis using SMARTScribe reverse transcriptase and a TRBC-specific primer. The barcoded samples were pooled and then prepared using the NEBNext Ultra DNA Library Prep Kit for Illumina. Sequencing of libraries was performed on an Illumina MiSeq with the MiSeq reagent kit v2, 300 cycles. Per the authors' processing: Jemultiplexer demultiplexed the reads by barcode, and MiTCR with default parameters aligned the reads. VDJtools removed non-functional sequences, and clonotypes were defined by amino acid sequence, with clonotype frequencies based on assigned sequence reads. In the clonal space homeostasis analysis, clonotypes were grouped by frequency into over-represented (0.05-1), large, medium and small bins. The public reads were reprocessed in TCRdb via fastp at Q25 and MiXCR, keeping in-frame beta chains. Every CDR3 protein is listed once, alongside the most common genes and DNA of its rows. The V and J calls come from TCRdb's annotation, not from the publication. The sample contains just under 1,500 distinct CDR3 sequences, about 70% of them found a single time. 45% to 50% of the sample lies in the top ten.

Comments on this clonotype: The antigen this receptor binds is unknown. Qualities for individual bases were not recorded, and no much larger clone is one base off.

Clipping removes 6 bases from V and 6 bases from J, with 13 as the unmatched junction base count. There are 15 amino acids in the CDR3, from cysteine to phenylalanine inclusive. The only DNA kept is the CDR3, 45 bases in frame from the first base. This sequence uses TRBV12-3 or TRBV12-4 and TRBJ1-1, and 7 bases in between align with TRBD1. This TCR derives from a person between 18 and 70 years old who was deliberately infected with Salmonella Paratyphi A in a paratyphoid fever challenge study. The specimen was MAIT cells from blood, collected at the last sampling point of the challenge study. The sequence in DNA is TGTGCCAGCAGACCCACTGACAGGGCAGGGGCTGAAGCTTTCTTT. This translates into CASRPTDRAGAEAFF.